These T cell receptor beta chains were read from a single sample in a study of blood T cell repertoires in COVID-19. The repertoire was sequenced with immunoSEQ multiplex PCR; TCRdb's copy has only in-frame clones and lacks some. This sample yields about 270,000 clones, of which about 81% are seen a single time; around 1.6% belongs to the top ten. Sequencing was done on a sample of peripheral blood. The receptors originated from a human donor with COVID-19, enrolled during active disease. The donor label of this sample is uncertain. The CDR3 runs from the conserved cysteine through the conserved F or W.

V	J	CDR3
TRBV6-4	TRBJ2-3	CASSPLAGSTDTQYF
TRBV28	TRBJ2-7	CASSSPRTSGNEVDYEQYF
TRBV6-1	TRBJ2-5	CASSESGRQETQYF
TRBV7-9	TRBJ1-4	CASSLVQINEKLFF
TRBV29-1	TRBJ1-2	CSVDVQVDGYTF
TRBV28	TRBJ1-4	CASLSTGSETNEKLFF
TRBV3-1/TRBV3-2	TRBJ2-6	CASSQGFGTGSSSGANVLTF
TRBV15	TRBJ2-5	CATSRGGETQYF
TRBV27	TRBJ2-7	CATYGGGGREQYF
TRBV4-1	TRBJ2-1	CASSQGRITGEGNEQFF
TRBV5-1	TRBJ2-1	CASSLTAPFPYNEQFF
TRBV7-8	TRBJ1-5	CASSSSSGGGVNQPQHF
TRBV6-6	TRBJ1-4	CASSYSIRTGGEKLFF
TRBV19	TRBJ1-2	CASRQALAGYGYTF
TRBV7-9	TRBJ1-1	CASSFVREAFF
TRBV28	TRBJ2-7	CASSSGLGQGTYEQYF
TRBV5-4	TRBJ2-2	CASSLARGTGELFF
TRBV18	TRBJ1-4	CASSLTPPDRNNEKLFF
TRBV28	TRBJ1-4	CASSTSSGGRGEKLFF
TRBV7-2	TRBJ2-2	CASSPTLAGGRTGELFF
TRBV19	TRBJ2-2	CASSPRGGLNTGELFF
TRBV19	TRBJ2-7	CASSSRDTHYEQYF
TRBV27	TRBJ2-3	CASSLTGFPGTQYF
TRBV28	TRBJ1-1	CASSLVRGQANTEAFF
TRBV5-1	TRBJ2-7	CASHPTAGPYEQYF
TRBV7-9	TRBJ2-2	CASSIRRVDTGELFF
TRBV18	TRBJ2-3	CASSPPASGGTDTQYF
TRBV29-1	TRBJ2-7	CSVEEPGYEQYF
TRBV19	TRBJ2-4	CASSSSPGTGVNIQYF
TRBV2	TRBJ2-7	CASRQGYEQYF
TRBV10-3	TRBJ1-4	CATNQGTTNEKLFF
TRBV7-9	TRBJ1-6	CASSVQQGKSPLHF
TRBV29-1	TRBJ1-6	CSVAGAYNSPLHF
TRBV28	TRBJ2-7	CASSPPSGAYEQYF
TRBV15	TRBJ2-1	CATSKGWGLAGSGVQFF
TRBV19	TRBJ2-1	CASSMFGDRAYNEQFF
TRBV5-1	TRBJ1-3	CASSLPGDLSGNTIYF
TRBV27	TRBJ1-2	CASGGQDRVGYTF
TRBV5-4	TRBJ1-2	CASSQDSYGYTF
TRBV28	TRBJ1-4	CASSPRGQRPRREKLFF
TRBV30	TRBJ2-7	CAWGQSYEQYF
TRBV15	TRBJ2-1	CATSRAPGDYNEQFF
TRBV28	TRBJ1-5	CASETSNQPQHF